This T cell receptor beta chain came from a study of Ad26.COV2.S vaccination and SARS-CoV-2 variants. Clones were sequenced by immunoSEQ multiplex PCR, and TCRdb holds only the in-frame ones, with some missing. Here the sample spans 290,000 or so clones, over 75% being singletons. Specified treatment: around 19 received Ad26.COV2.S at low or high dose, single or two shots; about 5 received placebo; per-sample allocation not given. Day 63 following the first vaccine or placebo injection was when the samples were taken. The V and J ends lost 2 bases and 3 bases respectively, with 18 bases between them. CDR1 SGHRS and CDR2 YFSETQ come from the germline V gene. The CDR3 sequence is 16 residues long.

The rearrangement joins TRBV5-1 to TRBJ2-7; TRBD1 or TRBD2 may be the D gene (6 bases each). Sequencing used peripheral blood, obtained in a trial of Ad26.COV2.S vaccine versus placebo. The TCR was taken from a person between 18 and 60 years old who received the Ad26.COV2.S COVID-19 vaccine or a placebo. CDR3 bases: TGCGCCAGCAGCTTAGGCGGGACATCTTCCCACTACGAGCAGTACTTC. Its translation is CASSLGGTSSHYEQYF.